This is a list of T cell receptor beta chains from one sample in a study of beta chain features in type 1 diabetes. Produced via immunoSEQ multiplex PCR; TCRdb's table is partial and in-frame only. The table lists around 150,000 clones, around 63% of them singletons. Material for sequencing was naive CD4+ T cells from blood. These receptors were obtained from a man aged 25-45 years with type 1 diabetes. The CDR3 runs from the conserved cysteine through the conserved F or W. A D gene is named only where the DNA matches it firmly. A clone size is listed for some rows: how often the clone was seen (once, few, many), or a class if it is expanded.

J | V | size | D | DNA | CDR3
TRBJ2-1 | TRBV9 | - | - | TGTGCCAGCAGCGTAGCTGGTGGGGTCTCCTACAATGAGCAGTTCTTC | CASSVAGGVSYNEQFF
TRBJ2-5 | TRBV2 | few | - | TGTGCCAGCATCCTGGGGCCCCAAGAGACCCAGTACTTC | CASILGPQETQYF
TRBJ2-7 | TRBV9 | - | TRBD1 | TGTGCCAGCAGCTCGGACAGGGAGCTCTACGAGCAGTACTTC | CASSSDRELYEQYF
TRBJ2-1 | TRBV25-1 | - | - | TGTGCCAGCAGTGAATATAGGGCCGGTGAGCAGTTCTTC | CASSEYRAGEQFF
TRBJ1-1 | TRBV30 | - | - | TGTGCCTGGATGGCGTTTAACACTGAAGCTTTCTTT | CAWMAFNTEAFF
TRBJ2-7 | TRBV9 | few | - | TGTGCCAGCAGCACCCGGGAATTCTACGAGCAGTACTTC | CASSTREFYEQYF
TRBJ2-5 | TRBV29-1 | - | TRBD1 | TGCAGCGTTTCCCCGGACAGGGGAGAGACCCAGTACTTC | CSVSPDRGETQYF
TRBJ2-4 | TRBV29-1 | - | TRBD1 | TGCAGCGTTTACAGGGGGAGAAACATTCAGTACTTC | CSVYRGRNIQYF
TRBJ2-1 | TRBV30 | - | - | TGTGCCTGGAGTCCCTCTCTGGACAGTACTTCCTACAATGAGCAGTTCTTC | CAWSPSLDSTSYNEQFF
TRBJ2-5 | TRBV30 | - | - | TGTGCCTGGAACCCGGATCAGGGGAATTCGGAGACCCAGTACTTC | CAWNPDQGNSETQYF
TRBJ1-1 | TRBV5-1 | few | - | TGCGCCAGCAGCTTGGTACAGGGGAACACTGAAGCTTTCTTT | CASSLVQGNTEAFF
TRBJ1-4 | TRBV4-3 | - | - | TGCGCCAGCAGCCAAGATCGGGGAACTAATGAAAAACTGTTTTTT | CASSQDRGTNEKLFF
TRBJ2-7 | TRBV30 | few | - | TGTGCCTGGAGTGTAGACAGCCTGTACGAGCAGTACTTC | CAWSVDSLYEQYF
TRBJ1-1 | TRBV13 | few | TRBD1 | TGTGCCAGCAGGAAGACAGGGTTGAACACTGAAGCTTTCTTT | CASRKTGLNTEAFF
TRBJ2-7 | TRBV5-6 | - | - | TGTGCCAGGTCGATTATTCCAGGGGCGTCCAGCGAGCAGTACTTC | CARSIIPGASSEQYF
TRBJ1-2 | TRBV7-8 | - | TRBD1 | TGTGCCAGCAGCACCAGGACAGGGGGCGACTTCTATGGCTACACCTTC | CASSTRTGGDFYGYTF
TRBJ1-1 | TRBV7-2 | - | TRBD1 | TGTGCCAGCAGCTGGGACAGGGCGAACACTGAAGCTTTCTTT | CASSWDRANTEAFF
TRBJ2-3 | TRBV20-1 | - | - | TGCAGTGCTACAACAGATACGCAGTATTTT | CSATTDTQYF
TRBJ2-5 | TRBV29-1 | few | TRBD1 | TGCAGTTTTGACGTAGGGGGCGCGGAGACCCAGTACTTC | CSFDVGGAETQYF
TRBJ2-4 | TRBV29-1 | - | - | TGCAGCGTTAGCGCAGAAAACATTCAGTACTTC | CSVSAENIQYF
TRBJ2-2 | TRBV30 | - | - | TGTGCCTGGAGGCCAGGGACGAACACCGGGGAGCTGTTTTTT | CAWRPGTNTGELFF
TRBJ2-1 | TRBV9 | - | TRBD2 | TGTGCCAGCAGCCCCGGGGGGGCCCTCGACAATGAGCAGTTCTTC | CASSPGGALDNEQFF
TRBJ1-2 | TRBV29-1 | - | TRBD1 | TGCAGCGTTGAAGATCGGGACAGGGGGCGATATGGCTACACCTTC | CSVEDRDRGRYGYTF
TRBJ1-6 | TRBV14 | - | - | TGTGCCAGCAGCCAAGTGAGGCCCCGTGTGGCCCTCCACTTT | CASSQVRPRVALHF
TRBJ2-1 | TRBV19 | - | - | TGTGCCAGTACCCAACCCGTCCTCGGGTTCAATGAGCAGTTCTTC | CASTQPVLGFNEQFF
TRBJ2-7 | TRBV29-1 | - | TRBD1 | TGCAGCGTGGGTAGGGGACAGGGGACCCACGAGCAGTACTTC | CSVGRGQGTHEQYF
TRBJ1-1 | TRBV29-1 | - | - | TGCAGCGTTGCACCCGGAGGGGAAGCTTTCTTT | CSVAPGGEAFF
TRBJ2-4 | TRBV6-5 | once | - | TGTGCCAGCAGTTACTCGATCGGAGCAGCCAAAAACATTCAGTACTTC | CASSYSIGAAKNIQYF
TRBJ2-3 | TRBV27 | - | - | TGTGCCAGCAGGAGTAGGTTCTCAGATACGCAGTATTTT | CASRSRFSDTQYF
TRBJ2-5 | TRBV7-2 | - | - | TGTGCCAGCAGCCTGTGGCCTGAGACCCAGTACTTC | CASSLWPETQYF
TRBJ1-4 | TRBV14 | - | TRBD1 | TGTGCCAGCAGCTACCCAGGGGGCGCAGGGCATGAAAAACTGTTTTTT | CASSYPGGAGHEKLFF
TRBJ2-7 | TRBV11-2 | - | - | TGTGCCAGCAGCAAGGACGGTCCCTCCTACGAGCAGTACTTC | CASSKDGPSYEQYF
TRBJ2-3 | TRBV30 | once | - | TGTGCCTGGAAACGGCGGTATGCAGATACGCAGTATTTT | CAWKRRYADTQYF
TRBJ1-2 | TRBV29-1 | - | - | TGCAGCGTTGATCCGGCAGAGAACTATGGCTACACCTTC | CSVDPAENYGYTF
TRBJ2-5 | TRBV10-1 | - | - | TGCGCCAGCAGTGATTCAGGAGTGTCCCAGTACTTC | CASSDSGVSQYF
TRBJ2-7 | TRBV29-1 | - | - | TGCAGCGTGCGGGACAACTCCTACGAGCAGTACTTC | CSVRDNSYEQYF
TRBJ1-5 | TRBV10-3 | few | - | TGTGCCATCAGTGACAGTAATAGTCAGCCCCAGCATTTT | CAISDSNSQPQHF
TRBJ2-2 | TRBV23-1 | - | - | TGCGCCAGCAGCCCCTCCGCTTCTGGCACCGGGGAGCTGTTTTTT | CASSPSASGTGELFF
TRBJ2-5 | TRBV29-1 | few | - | TGCAGCGTGAGGCTGACCGAGGGGACCCAGTACTTC | CSVRLTEGTQYF
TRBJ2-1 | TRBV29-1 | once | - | TGCAGCGTGGATCCCAGGGGGCAAGCGGGGTGGATATACAATGAGCAGTTCTTC | CSVDPRGQAGWIYNEQFF
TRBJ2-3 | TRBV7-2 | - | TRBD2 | TGTGCCAGCAGCTTAGAACTAGCGGTTCAGTATTTT | CASSLELAVQYF
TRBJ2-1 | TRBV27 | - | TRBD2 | TGTGCCAGCAGTCCCCGGGGGGGCCCCTTCTACAATGAGCAGTTCTTC | CASSPRGGPFYNEQFF
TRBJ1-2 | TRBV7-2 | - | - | TGTGCCAGCAGAATGGACGGAAACTATGGCTACACCTTC | CASRMDGNYGYTF
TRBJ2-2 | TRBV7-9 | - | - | TGTGCCAGCAGCTCCCAGACCGGGACCGGGGAGCTGTTTTTT | CASSSQTGTGELFF
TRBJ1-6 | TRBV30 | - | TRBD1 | TGTGCCTGGAGTGGGACAGGGGATTCACCCCTCCACTTT | CAWSGTGDSPLHF
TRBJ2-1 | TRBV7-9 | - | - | TGTGCCAGCAAGGGTGACCACAATGAGCAGTTCTTC | CASKGDHNEQFF
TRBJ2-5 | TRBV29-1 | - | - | TGCAGCGTTGAGGCACACGGATGGGAGACCCAGTACTTC | CSVEAHGWETQYF
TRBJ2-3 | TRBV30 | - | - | TGTGCCTGGAGTGGTACAGATACGCAGTATTTT | CAWSGTDTQYF